The clone carrying this T cell receptor beta chain was seen a few times. Germline assignment: CDR1 LGHDT and CDR2 YNNKEL (reference sequence). The CDR3 has 15 residues. J lost 2 bases, V lost 3 bases, and 3 bases had no gene match. These data are taken from a study of blood T cell repertoires in COVID-19. In the authors' methods: Amplification with reference gene primers provided the estimates of nucleated cell counts. Sequencing used immunoSEQ multiplex PCR; TCRdb keeps in-frame clones, though not all of them. Clonal size and the V and J genes are those of that table, whereas D and trimming came from the DNA. The sample has approximately 140,000 clones, roughly four fifths seen once.

Sequenced input: peripheral blood. The chain links TRBV3-1 (or the pseudogene TRBV3-2) to TRBJ1-4; 7 bases align to TRBD1. The source of this sequence is a human donor with acute or convalescent COVID-19. The donor label of this sample is uncertain. CDR3 residues: CASSQAGQTNEKLFF. The CDR3 DNA reads TGTGCCAGCAGCCAGGCGGGACAGACTAATGAAAAACTGTTTTTT.